Reported below is one T cell receptor (beta chain). After removal of 5 bases from V and 5 bases from J, the junction contained 12 bases not matched to a gene. The length of the CDR3 is 16 residues. Germline V gene sequence: CDR1 SGHAT, CDR2 FQDESV (reference sequence). This sample was included in a study of blood T cell repertoires in COVID-19. The table came from immunoSEQ multiplex PCR; TCRdb's copy has only in-frame clones and leaves some out. This table has roughly 300,000 clones, roughly 91% appearing once. The study drew participants aged about 18 to 95 years from roughly 25 US areas. The chain links TRBV11-1 to TRBJ1-1; 9 bases fit TRBD1. Sequencing was done on a sample of PBMCs or T cells enriched from blood (not recorded which). The clonotype originates from a woman in her 40s with acute COVID-19. The CDR3 region is CASSPRDRAQLTEAFF. The CDR3 nucleotides read TGTGCCAGCAGCCCCCGGGACAGGGCCCAGCTTACTGAAGCTTTCTTT.